This T cell receptor beta chain was identified in a study of CD8+ T cells in alopecia areata. Whole-study context: Treated patients were given oral tofacitinib, which was dosed at 5 to 10 mg twice daily. Scoring of treated patients' severity used the percentage of affected scalp area. Study results and caveats: Scalp samples also contribute reads from the resident alphabeta T cells found in normal skin.

Regarding treatment: oral pan-JAK inhibitor, 5-10 mg twice daily. The CDR3 consists of 12 residues. V gave up 4 bases and J gave up 0 bases, with 1 base separating them. Germline lookup yields CDR1 SGHRS and CDR2 YFSETQ. Investigators isolated RNA and reverse transcribed it into cDNA to act as the sequencing template. Method: immunoSEQ multiplex PCR; TCRdb's copy keeps in-frame clones and lacks some. The sample consists of approximately 190,000 clones, over 45% of them appearing once. As for this clone: The antigen is unknown. Other nucleotide sequences from this sample produce the same CDR3.

The sample in question was CD4+ T cells sorted from blood, obtained at week 24, from a patient treated with tofacitinib. The clonotype was recovered from a human donor with alopecia areata. The V and J genes are TRBV5-1 and TRBJ2-2; D call uncertain. The CDR3, as DNA: TGCGCCAGCAGCACGAACACCGGGGAGCTGTTTTTT. Translating it yields CASSTNTGELFF.